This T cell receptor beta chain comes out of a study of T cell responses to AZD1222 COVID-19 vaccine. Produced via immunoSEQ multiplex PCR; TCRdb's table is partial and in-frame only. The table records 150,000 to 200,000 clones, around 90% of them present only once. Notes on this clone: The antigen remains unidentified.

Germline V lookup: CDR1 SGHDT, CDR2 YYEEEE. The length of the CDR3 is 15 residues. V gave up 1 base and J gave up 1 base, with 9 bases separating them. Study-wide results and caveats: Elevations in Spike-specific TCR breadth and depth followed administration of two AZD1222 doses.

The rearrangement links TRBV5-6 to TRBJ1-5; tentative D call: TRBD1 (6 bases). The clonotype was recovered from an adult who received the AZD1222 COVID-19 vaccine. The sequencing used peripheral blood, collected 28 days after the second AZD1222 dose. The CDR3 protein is CASSLQGLSNQPQHF. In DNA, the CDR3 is TGTGCCAGCAGCTTGCAGGGGCTCAGCAATCAGCCCCAGCATTTT. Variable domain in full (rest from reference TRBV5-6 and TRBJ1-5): DAGVTQSPTHLIKTRGQQVTLRCSPKSGHDTVSWYQQALGQGPQFIFQYYEEEERQRGNFPDRFSGHQFPNYSSELNVNALLLGDSALYLCASSLQGLSNQPQHFGDGTRLSIL.